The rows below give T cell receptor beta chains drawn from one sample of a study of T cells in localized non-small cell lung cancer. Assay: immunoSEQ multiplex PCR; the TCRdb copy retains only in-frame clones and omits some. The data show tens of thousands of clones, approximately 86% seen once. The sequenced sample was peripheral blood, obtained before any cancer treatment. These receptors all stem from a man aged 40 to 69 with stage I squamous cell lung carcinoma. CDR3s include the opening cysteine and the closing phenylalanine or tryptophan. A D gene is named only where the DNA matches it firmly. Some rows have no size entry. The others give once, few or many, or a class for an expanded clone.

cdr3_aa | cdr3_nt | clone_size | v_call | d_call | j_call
CASSESSARLAGATGELFF | TGTGCCAGCAGTGAGTCCTCTGCGCGACTAGCGGGGGCTACCGGGGAGCTGTTTTTT | NA | TRBV6-1 | TRBD2 | TRBJ2-2
CASKGQNNYGYTF | TGTGCCAGCAAGGGACAGAACAACTATGGCTACACCTTC | few | TRBV28 | TRBD1 | TRBJ1-2
CASSLALTGLNIQYF | TGTGCCAGCAGCTTAGCCCTGACAGGGTTGAACATTCAGTACTTC | few | TRBV7-9 | TRBD1 | TRBJ2-4
CASSYSLGYSGNTIYF | TGTGCCAGCAGTTACTCGTTAGGGTATTCTGGAAACACCATATATTTT | few | TRBV6-5 | NA | TRBJ1-3
CASIQAGITDTQYF | TGCGCCAGCATACAAGCGGGGATAACAGATACGCAGTATTTT | NA | TRBV10-2 | TRBD2 | TRBJ2-3
CASSTGQGGSNQPQHF | TGTGCCAGCAGTACGGGACAGGGTGGTAGCAATCAGCCCCAGCATTTT | once | TRBV6-6 | TRBD1 | TRBJ1-5
CASSPQWGNTEAFF | TGTGCCAGCAGTCCTCAGTGGGGGAACACTGAAGCTTTCTTT | NA | TRBV7-9 | NA | TRBJ1-1
CASSLDRGTEAFF | TGTGCCAGCAGCCTAGACAGGGGCACTGAAGCTTTCTTT | NA | TRBV6-5 | TRBD1 | TRBJ1-1
CASSERVSGGPPYEQYF | TGTGCCAGCAGTGAAAGGGTTTCAGGGGGACCTCCCTACGAGCAGTACTTC | NA | TRBV6-1 | TRBD1 | TRBJ2-7
CASSPGQGEKLFF | TGTGCCAGCAGCCCGGGACAGGGGGAAAAACTGTTTTTT | NA | TRBV7-3 | TRBD1 | TRBJ1-4
CASSMDRNTGELFF | TGCGCCAGCAGCATGGACAGGAACACCGGGGAGCTGTTTTTT | many | TRBV5-1 | NA | TRBJ2-2
CASSLARGTNEQFF | TGCGCCAGCAGCTTGGCCCGGGGTACGAATGAGCAGTTCTTC | once | TRBV5-1 | NA | TRBJ2-1
CAWSFPGGSGNTIYF | TGTGCCTGGAGTTTCCCGGGGGGTTCTGGAAACACCATATATTTT | NA | TRBV30 | NA | TRBJ1-3
CASSANRNDRGTYEQYF | TGTGCCAGCAGCGCCAATCGGAATGACAGAGGGACCTACGAGCAGTACTTC | NA | TRBV21-1 | NA | TRBJ2-7
CASSLDRVTEAFF | TGTGCCAGCAGCTTGGACAGGGTCACTGAAGCTTTCTTT | NA | TRBV5-8 | NA | TRBJ1-1
CASSFYGGGGNYGYTF | TGTGCCAGCAGCTTTTACGGTGGGGGAGGGAACTATGGCTACACCTTC | NA | TRBV5-6 | NA | TRBJ1-2
CASSAGTGGNEQYF | TGCGCCAGCAGCGCCGGGACAGGGGGGAACGAGCAGTACTTC | NA | TRBV5-1 | TRBD1 | TRBJ2-7
CASSWDGRRLVNEQFF | TGTGCCAGCAGTTGGGACGGCAGGAGGCTAGTCAATGAGCAGTTCTTC | NA | TRBV27 | NA | TRBJ2-1
CASSFGPPQALHF | TGTGCCAGTAGCTTTGGCCCTCCACAAGCCCTCCACTTT | NA | TRBV19 | NA | TRBJ1-6
CASSQAGTENIQYF | TGCGCCAGCAGCCAAGCCGGGACAGAAAACATTCAGTACTTC | NA | TRBV4-3 | TRBD1 | TRBJ2-4
CASSPRPTDTQYF | TGTGCCAGCAGCCCGAGACCGACAGATACGCAGTATTTT | NA | TRBV7-2 | NA | TRBJ2-3
CASRGDPSQPQHF | TGTGCCAGCAGGGGGGATCCGAGTCAGCCCCAGCATTTT | NA | TRBV28 | NA | TRBJ1-5
CASSLGDSNQPQHF | TGTGCCAGCAGCCTAGGAGATAGCAATCAGCCCCAGCATTTT | NA | TRBV6-5 | NA | TRBJ1-5
CASSLEGGVYEQYF | TGCGCCAGCAGCTTGGAGGGCGGTGTCTACGAGCAGTACTTC | once | TRBV5-1 | NA | TRBJ2-7
CSVTVFSVNTEAFF | TGCAGCGTTACAGTTTTTTCGGTGAACACTGAAGCTTTCTTT | NA | TRBV29-1 | NA | TRBJ1-1
CASSQVGQRTDTQYF | TGTGCCAGCAGCCAAGTTGGACAGCGCACAGATACGCAGTATTTT | NA | TRBV14 | NA | TRBJ2-3
CASSLGDTQYF | TGTGCCAGCAGTTTAGGAGATACGCAGTATTTT | NA | TRBV28 | NA | TRBJ2-3
CASSLAEAPGPEKLFF | TGTGCCAGCAGCTTAGCGGAGGCTCCCGGACCCGAAAAACTGTTTTTT | NA | TRBV7-9 | NA | TRBJ1-4
CTGAGDTEAFF | TGTACGGGGGCAGGGGACACTGAAGCTTTCTTT | NA | TRBV10-3 | NA | TRBJ1-1
CASSLVTRVTSTDTQYF | TGTGCCAGCAGCTTAGTAACGAGGGTCACTAGCACAGATACGCAGTATTTT | many | TRBV11-2 | NA | TRBJ2-3
CAWSDRGNQPQHF | TGTGCCTGGAGTGACCGGGGGAATCAGCCCCAGCATTTT | NA | TRBV30 | NA | TRBJ1-5
CASSLDSRGYTF | TGCGCCAGCAGCTTGGATTCGCGGGGCTACACCTTC | NA | TRBV5-1 | NA | TRBJ1-2
CASSPWSGGSNNEQFF | TGTGCCAGCTCACCATGGAGCGGGGGGTCAAACAATGAGCAGTTCTTC | NA | TRBV18 | TRBD2 | TRBJ2-1
CASRTSGGRTDTQYF | TGTGCCAGCAGGACTAGCGGGGGGCGCACAGATACGCAGTATTTT | NA | TRBV6-5 | TRBD2 | TRBJ2-3
CASSTGGADTQYF | TGTGCCAGCAGTACCGGGGGGGCAGATACGCAGTATTTT | NA | TRBV28 | TRBD2 | TRBJ2-3
CASSINEGTQETQYF | TGTGCCAGCAGCATTAATGAAGGGACTCAAGAGACCCAGTACTTC | NA | TRBV7-2 | NA | TRBJ2-5
CASSRAPSDSLSNSPLHF | TGCGCCAGCAGCCGAGCACCCTCGGACTCCCTTTCCAATTCACCCCTCCACTTT | NA | TRBV4-3 | NA | TRBJ1-6
CASSQERGYGYTF | TGCGCCAGCAGCCAAGAAAGGGGCTACGGCTACACCTTC | NA | TRBV4-1 | NA | TRBJ1-2
CSAKQLSTDTQYF | TGCAGCGCCAAACAGCTTAGCACAGATACGCAGTATTTT | NA | TRBV29-1 | NA | TRBJ2-3
CASSLNVPGARSNQPQHF | TGTGCCAGCAGCCTGAACGTTCCAGGGGCCCGTAGCAATCAGCCCCAGCATTTT | NA | TRBV7-8 | NA | TRBJ1-5
CASSERVGSNQPQHF | TGTGCCAGCAGTGAGCGGGTTGGGAGCAATCAGCCCCAGCATTTT | NA | TRBV25-1 | NA | TRBJ1-5
CASSQDSGASIDNEQFF | TGTGCCAGCAGCCAAGATAGTGGGGCTAGCATTGACAATGAGCAGTTCTTC | NA | TRBV14 | NA | TRBJ2-1
CASSAGTSGGAYEQYF | TGTGCCAGCAGCGCAGGGACTAGCGGGGGGGCGTACGAGCAGTACTTC | NA | TRBV7-6 | TRBD2 | TRBJ2-7
CASSVRTGSSYNEQFF | TGTGCCAGCAGCGTAAGGACGGGGAGCTCCTACAATGAGCAGTTCTTC | NA | TRBV9 | NA | TRBJ2-1
CAWSKTTLVTEAFF | TGTGCCTGGAGTAAGACCACCTTGGTCACTGAAGCTTTCTTT | NA | TRBV30 | NA | TRBJ1-1
CASSLVLGGPNYGYTF | TGTGCCAGCAGCTTAGTGCTAGGGGGGCCTAACTATGGCTACACCTTC | few | TRBV11-2 | NA | TRBJ1-2
CASSMKRGLNTEAFF | TGTGCCAGTAGTATGAAACGAGGGCTGAACACTGAAGCTTTCTTT | NA | TRBV19 | NA | TRBJ1-1
CASSIARLAGQGDTQYF | TGTGCCAGTAGTATAGCGAGACTAGCGGGGCAGGGGGATACGCAGTATTTT | NA | TRBV19 | TRBD2 | TRBJ2-3
CASSQDFGDPKVTQYF | TGCGCCAGCAGCCAAGATTTCGGGGACCCTAAGGTGACCCAGTACTTC | NA | TRBV4-1 | NA | TRBJ2-5
CASSLAGSAMNTEAFF | TGCGCCAGCAGCTTGGCCGGGTCAGCCATGAACACTGAAGCTTTCTTT | NA | TRBV5-1 | NA | TRBJ1-1
CSAGREKLFF | TGCAGTGCTGGAAGAGAAAAACTGTTTTTT | once | TRBV20-1 | NA | TRBJ1-4
CASSVATGGNYGYTF | TGTGCCAGCAGCGTAGCTACTGGGGGAAACTATGGCTACACCTTC | once | TRBV9 | NA | TRBJ1-2
CASSIDQSSSGANVLTF | TGTGCCAGTAGTATTGATCAGTCAAGCTCTGGGGCCAACGTCCTGACTTTC | NA | TRBV19 | NA | TRBJ2-6
CASSPDRANQPQHF | TGTGCCAGCAGCCCCGACAGGGCCAATCAGCCCCAGCATTTT | NA | TRBV7-2 | TRBD1 | TRBJ1-5
CASRRSGGAAGYTF | TGTGCCAGCAGAAGATCAGGGGGCGCGGCTGGCTACACCTTC | NA | TRBV28 | TRBD1 | TRBJ1-2